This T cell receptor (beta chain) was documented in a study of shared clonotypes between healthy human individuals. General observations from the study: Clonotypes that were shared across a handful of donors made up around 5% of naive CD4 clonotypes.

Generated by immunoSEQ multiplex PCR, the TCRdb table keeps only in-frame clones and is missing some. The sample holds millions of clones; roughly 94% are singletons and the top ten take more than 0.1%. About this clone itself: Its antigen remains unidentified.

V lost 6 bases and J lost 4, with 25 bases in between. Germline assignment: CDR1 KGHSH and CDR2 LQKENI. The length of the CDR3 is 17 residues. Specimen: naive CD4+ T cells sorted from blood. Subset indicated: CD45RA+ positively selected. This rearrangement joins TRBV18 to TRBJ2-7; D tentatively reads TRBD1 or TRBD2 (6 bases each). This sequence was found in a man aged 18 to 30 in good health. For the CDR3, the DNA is TGTGCCAGCTCCCTCGGAAGACAGGTAGGAGGGACATACGAGCAGTACTTC. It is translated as CASSLGRQVGGTYEQYF.